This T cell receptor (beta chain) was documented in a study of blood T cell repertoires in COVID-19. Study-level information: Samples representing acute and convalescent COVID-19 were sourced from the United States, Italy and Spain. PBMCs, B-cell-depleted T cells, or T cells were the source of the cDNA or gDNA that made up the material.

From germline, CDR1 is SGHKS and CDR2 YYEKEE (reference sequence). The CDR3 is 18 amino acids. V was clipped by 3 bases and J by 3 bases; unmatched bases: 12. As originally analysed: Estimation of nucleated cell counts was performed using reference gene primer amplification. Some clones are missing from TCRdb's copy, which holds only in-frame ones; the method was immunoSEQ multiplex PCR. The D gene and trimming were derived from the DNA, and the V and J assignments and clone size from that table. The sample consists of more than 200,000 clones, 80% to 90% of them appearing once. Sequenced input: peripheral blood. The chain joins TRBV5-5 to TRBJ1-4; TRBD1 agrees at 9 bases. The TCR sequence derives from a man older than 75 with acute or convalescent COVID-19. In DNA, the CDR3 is TGTGCCAGCAGCTCCGGGACAGGGATTGTACTGGCTAATGAAAAACTGTTTTTT. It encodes CASSSGTGIVLANEKLFF.